This T cell receptor beta chain was sequenced during a study of blood T cell repertoires in COVID-19. At the level of the study: The study drew acute and convalescent COVID-19 samples from the United States, Italy and Spain. PBMCs, B-cell-depleted T cells, or T cells were the source of the cDNA or gDNA that made up the material.

Trimming took off 11 bases at V and 9 bases at J, with 8 bases between the two ends. Germline-derived CDR1 and CDR2 are MNHNY and SVGAGI (reference sequence). The CDR3 contains 9 residues. TCRdb's table, derived via immunoSEQ multiplex PCR, lists solely in-frame clones and lacks some. This table holds 56,000 or so clones, 87% found once. The sequence was obtained from a man aged 50-59 years with acute or convalescent COVID-19. This chain links TRBV6-6 with TRBJ1-5, with D uncertain. The sample was peripheral blood. CDR3 DNA sequence: TGTGCCTCTGGGAGGCCCCAGCATTTT. Its protein product is CASGRPQHF.